The sequence of this TCR beta chain was determined in a study of control samples from healthy donors and cancer patients. Sequenced by immunoSEQ multiplex PCR; TCRdb stores in-frame clones only, minus some. The sample has 50,000 to 70,000 clones, approximately 91% seen once. J was trimmed by 5 bases and V by 1 base; bases with no gene match: 2. This CDR3 comprises 15 residues. Per germline, CDR1 LNHDA and CDR2 SQIVND (reference sequence). The rearrangement links TRBV19 to TRBJ2-1; TRBD1 matches at 10 bases. The material sequenced was blood. The sequence came from a man aged 45-65 years in good health. This CDR3 is CASSIVGTGDNEQFF. The CDR3 bases are TGTGCCAGTAGTATAGTTGGGACAGGGGACAATGAGCAGTTCTTC.